The count of the clone carrying this T cell receptor beta chain is one. This entry comes from a study of technical replicates of blood from a few donors. Measured with immunoSEQ multiplex PCR; TCRdb has only the in-frame clones, and not every one. The sample has approximately 90,000 clones, about 95% seen once; the top ten hold about 0.25%. This CDR3 comprises 15 residues. CDR1 is MDHEN and CDR2 is SYDVKM in the germline V gene. V was trimmed by 2 bases and J by 4 bases, leaving 14 bases between them. The source material was T cells isolated from PBMCs. This clonotype was sampled from a human donor in good health. The chain is built from TRBV28 and TRBJ1-1; tentative D call: TRBD1 (5 bases). The CDR3 loop is CASSLPGQGGTEAFF. DNA for the CDR3: TGTGCCAGCAGTTTACCCGGGCAGGGTGGCACTGAAGCTTTCTTT.